The rows below give T cell receptor beta chains drawn from one sample of a study of OX40 agonist ivuxolimab in advanced cancers. Method: immunoSEQ multiplex PCR; TCRdb's copy keeps in-frame clones and lacks some. The profile shows approximately 90,000 clones, about 89% of them singletons. The source was CD4+ or CD8+ T cells sorted from blood, collected in a trial of the OX40 agonist ivuxolimab. These receptors all come from an adult with an advanced solid tumor such as melanoma, head and neck, liver or kidney cancer. CDR3s include the opening cysteine and the closing phenylalanine or tryptophan. The order of the fields is J gene, V gene, D gene, clone size, CDR3 protein, CDR3 DNA. A D gene is named only where the DNA matches it firmly. Only part of the rows carry a size: once, few, many, or a class if the clone is expanded.

J gene: TRBJ2-4
V gene: TRBV15
D gene: .
clone size: once
CDR3 protein: CATSRESSLVAKNIQYF
CDR3 DNA: TGTGCCACCAGCAGAGAGAGCAGCTTGGTGGCCAAAAACATTCAGTACTTC

J gene: TRBJ2-1
V gene: TRBV29-1
D gene: TRBD2
clone size: .
CDR3 protein: CSAQLAGSYNEQFF
CDR3 DNA: TGCAGCGCACAACTAGCGGGCTCCTACAATGAGCAGTTCTTC

J gene: TRBJ2-6
V gene: TRBV19
D gene: TRBD1
clone size: .
CDR3 protein: CASSKFTGAGANVLTF
CDR3 DNA: TGTGCCAGTAGTAAATTCACAGGGGCAGGGGCCAACGTCCTGACTTTC

J gene: TRBJ1-2
V gene: TRBV27
D gene: .
clone size: .
CDR3 protein: CASSFSGVGNNYGYTF
CDR3 DNA: TGTGCCAGCAGTTTCTCGGGGGTGGGGAATAATTATGGCTACACCTTC

J gene: TRBJ1-3
V gene: TRBV5-1
D gene: TRBD1
clone size: .
CDR3 protein: CASSLGQGERNTIYF
CDR3 DNA: TGCGCCAGCAGCTTGGGACAGGGGGAGAGAAACACCATATATTTT

J gene: TRBJ2-6
V gene: TRBV27
D gene: TRBD1
clone size: .
CDR3 protein: CASSPAGGAGANVLTF
CDR3 DNA: TGTGCCAGCAGTCCAGCAGGGGGCGCTGGGGCCAACGTCCTGACTTTC

J gene: TRBJ1-4
V gene: TRBV15
D gene: .
clone size: .
CDR3 protein: CATSRDLATNEKLFF
CDR3 DNA: TGTGCCACCAGCAGAGATTTGGCAACTAATGAAAAACTGTTTTTT

J gene: TRBJ2-7
V gene: TRBV11-3
D gene: .
clone size: .
CDR3 protein: CASAANGGANQQYF
CDR3 DNA: TGTGCCAGCGCCGCTAATGGTGGGGCGAATCAGCAGTACTTC

J gene: TRBJ2-1
V gene: TRBV21-1
D gene: .
clone size: .
CDR3 protein: CASSKVAPPKWDNEQFF
CDR3 DNA: TGTGCCAGCAGCAAAGTGGCGCCGCCGAAATGGGACAATGAGCAGTTCTTC

J gene: TRBJ2-3
V gene: TRBV9
D gene: TRBD1
clone size: .
CDR3 protein: CASSPLPGGGRVTTDTQYF
CDR3 DNA: TGTGCCAGCAGCCCCTTACCAGGGGGCGGGCGAGTCACGACAGATACGCAGTATTTT

J gene: TRBJ2-1
V gene: TRBV11-2
D gene: .
clone size: .
CDR3 protein: CASSLAGGANNEQFF
CDR3 DNA: TGTGCCAGCAGCTTAGCCGGTGGAGCTAACAATGAGCAGTTCTTC

J gene: TRBJ1-5
V gene: TRBV7-8
D gene: TRBD1
clone size: .
CDR3 protein: CASSTGQGTGPQHF
CDR3 DNA: TGTGCCAGCAGCACGGGACAGGGGACGGGGCCCCAGCATTTT

J gene: TRBJ1-5
V gene: TRBV12-5
D gene: TRBD1
clone size: .
CDR3 protein: CASGPGQVNHYSNQPQHF
CDR3 DNA: TGTGCTAGTGGCCCGGGACAGGTGAATCATTATAGCAATCAGCCCCAGCATTTT

J gene: TRBJ2-2
V gene: TRBV6-4
D gene: .
clone size: .
CDR3 protein: CASSEQQNTGELFF
CDR3 DNA: TGTGCCAGCAGTGAGCAGCAGAACACCGGGGAGCTGTTTTTT

J gene: TRBJ2-1
V gene: TRBV9
D gene: .
clone size: .
CDR3 protein: CASSTAGAGWDEQFF
CDR3 DNA: TGTGCCAGCAGCACCGCGGGTGCGGGATGGGATGAGCAGTTCTTC

J gene: TRBJ1-3
V gene: TRBV7-6
D gene: .
clone size: .
CDR3 protein: CASSLDAPGAGNTIYF
CDR3 DNA: TGTGCCAGCAGCTTAGATGCTCCAGGGGCGGGAAACACCATATATTTT

J gene: TRBJ2-3
V gene: TRBV19
D gene: TRBD1
clone size: .
CDR3 protein: CASSKLTGRTTDTQYF
CDR3 DNA: TGTGCCAGTAGTAAGTTGACAGGGCGAACCACAGATACGCAGTATTTT

J gene: TRBJ2-1
V gene: TRBV12-5
D gene: TRBD2
clone size: .
CDR3 protein: CASELAGNNEQFF
CDR3 DNA: TGTGCTAGTGAACTAGCGGGGAACAATGAGCAGTTCTTC

J gene: TRBJ1-5
V gene: TRBV28
D gene: .
clone size: few
CDR3 protein: CASSELSGLGNQPQHF
CDR3 DNA: TGTGCCAGCAGTGAACTCTCGGGGTTGGGAAATCAGCCCCAGCATTTT

J gene: TRBJ2-3
V gene: TRBV13
D gene: .
clone size: .
CDR3 protein: CASSFQAGGPSTDTQYF
CDR3 DNA: TGTGCCAGCAGCTTCCAAGCGGGCGGGCCTAGCACAGATACGCAGTATTTT

J gene: TRBJ2-1
V gene: TRBV20-1
D gene: .
clone size: few
CDR3 protein: CSALVGEQFF
CDR3 DNA: TGCAGTGCTCTGGTTGGTGAGCAGTTCTTC

J gene: TRBJ2-7
V gene: TRBV28
D gene: .
clone size: .
CDR3 protein: CASSLGTPYSYEQYF
CDR3 DNA: TGTGCCAGCAGTTTAGGGACACCTTACTCCTACGAGCAGTACTTC

J gene: TRBJ2-3
V gene: TRBV4-1
D gene: .
clone size: .
CDR3 protein: CASSQQAGTDTQYF
CDR3 DNA: TGCGCCAGCAGCCAACAAGCCGGCACAGATACGCAGTATTTT

J gene: TRBJ2-1
V gene: TRBV10-2
D gene: .
clone size: .
CDR3 protein: CASSVSSGVYNEQFF
CDR3 DNA: TGCGCCAGCAGTGTGAGTAGCGGAGTTTACAATGAGCAGTTCTTC

J gene: TRBJ2-2
V gene: TRBV5-6
D gene: .
clone size: .
CDR3 protein: CASSFYREDTGELFF
CDR3 DNA: TGTGCCAGCAGCTTCTATAGGGAAGACACCGGGGAGCTGTTTTTT

J gene: TRBJ2-4
V gene: TRBV30
D gene: .
clone size: .
CDR3 protein: CAWSEAENIQYF
CDR3 DNA: TGTGCCTGGAGTGAGGCTGAAAACATTCAGTACTTC

J gene: TRBJ1-4
V gene: TRBV6-1
D gene: TRBD1
clone size: .
CDR3 protein: CASSEVTGGRGKLFF
CDR3 DNA: TGTGCCAGCAGTGAAGTGACAGGGGGGCGCGGAAAACTGTTTTTT

J gene: TRBJ2-1
V gene: TRBV14
D gene: .
clone size: .
CDR3 protein: CASSQTMLGARYNEQFF
CDR3 DNA: TGTGCCAGCAGCCAGACTATGTTGGGGGCACGGTACAATGAGCAGTTCTTC

J gene: TRBJ2-3
V gene: TRBV5-1
D gene: .
clone size: .
CDR3 protein: CASSSTAGTDTQYF
CDR3 DNA: TGCGCCAGCAGCTCTACTGCCGGGACAGATACGCAGTATTTT

J gene: TRBJ1-2
V gene: TRBV30
D gene: .
clone size: .
CDR3 protein: CAWSVGGSGYTF
CDR3 DNA: TGTGCCTGGAGTGTCGGGGGATCCGGCTACACCTTC

J gene: TRBJ2-1
V gene: TRBV27
D gene: TRBD2
clone size: once
CDR3 protein: CASRTPGLAPYNEQFF
CDR3 DNA: TGTGCCAGCAGGACTCCGGGACTAGCGCCCTACAATGAGCAGTTCTTC

J gene: TRBJ2-5
V gene: TRBV7-2
D gene: TRBD1
clone size: .
CDR3 protein: CASSSGTVETQYF
CDR3 DNA: TGTGCCAGCAGCTCAGGGACAGTTGAGACCCAGTACTTC

J gene: TRBJ2-5
V gene: TRBV11-2
D gene: TRBD2
clone size: .
CDR3 protein: CASTTVGSGDQETQYF
CDR3 DNA: TGTGCCAGCACTACTGTCGGTAGCGGGGATCAAGAGACCCAGTACTTC

J gene: TRBJ2-2
V gene: TRBV27
D gene: .
clone size: .
CDR3 protein: CASSRRGGAAGELFF
CDR3 DNA: TGTGCCAGCAGTCGCAGGGGAGGGGCGGCCGGGGAGCTGTTTTTT

J gene: TRBJ1-2
V gene: TRBV2
D gene: TRBD1
clone size: .
CDR3 protein: CASSNDRDGYTF
CDR3 DNA: TGTGCCAGCAGTAACGACAGGGATGGCTACACCTTC

J gene: TRBJ2-1
V gene: TRBV5-1
D gene: .
clone size: .
CDR3 protein: CASSLDSYNEQFF
CDR3 DNA: TGCGCCAGCAGCTTGGACAGCTACAATGAGCAGTTCTTC

J gene: TRBJ2-7
V gene: TRBV7-2
D gene: .
clone size: .
CDR3 protein: CASSLGPGTSYEQYF
CDR3 DNA: TGTGCCAGCAGCTTAGGGCCGGGAACCTCCTACGAGCAGTACTTC

J gene: TRBJ1-1
V gene: TRBV18
D gene: TRBD1
clone size: .
CDR3 protein: CASSPVGTDTEAFF
CDR3 DNA: TGTGCCAGCTCACCAGTCGGGACAGACACTGAAGCTTTCTTT

J gene: TRBJ2-7
V gene: TRBV7-9
D gene: TRBD2
clone size: .
CDR3 protein: CASSPPTSGRAEQYF
CDR3 DNA: TGTGCCAGCAGCCCACCGACTAGCGGGAGGGCCGAGCAGTACTTC

J gene: TRBJ2-1
V gene: TRBV21-1
D gene: .
clone size: .
CDR3 protein: CASSKQRPGTSPSHEQFF
CDR3 DNA: TGTGCCAGCAGCAAACAGAGACCCGGGACTAGCCCCTCTCATGAGCAGTTCTTC

J gene: TRBJ2-3
V gene: TRBV29-1
D gene: .
clone size: .
CDR3 protein: CSVVPSQSQYF
CDR3 DNA: TGCAGCGTTGTACCCAGCCAATCGCAGTATTTT

J gene: TRBJ2-3
V gene: TRBV27
D gene: .
clone size: once
CDR3 protein: CASSWGTSTDTQYF
CDR3 DNA: TGTGCCAGCAGCTGGGGGACTAGCACAGATACGCAGTATTTT

J gene: TRBJ1-1
V gene: TRBV29-1
D gene: .
clone size: .
CDR3 protein: CSVEGSSWNTEAFF
CDR3 DNA: TGCAGCGTTGAGGGATCCTCCTGGAACACTGAAGCTTTCTTT

J gene: TRBJ2-5
V gene: TRBV19
D gene: .
clone size: few
CDR3 protein: CASSIEGRASRETQYF
CDR3 DNA: TGTGCCAGTAGTATAGAGGGCAGGGCATCGAGAGAGACCCAGTACTTC

J gene: TRBJ2-3
V gene: TRBV7-2
D gene: .
clone size: .
CDR3 protein: CASSSIGTELSTDTQYF
CDR3 DNA: TGTGCCAGCAGCTCGATTGGGACCGAACTAAGCACAGATACGCAGTATTTT

J gene: TRBJ2-3
V gene: TRBV7-6
D gene: TRBD2
clone size: once
CDR3 protein: CASSLAGGLAGATQYF
CDR3 DNA: TGTGCCAGCAGCTTAGCTGGTGGGCTAGCGGGGGCTACGCAGTATTTT

J gene: TRBJ2-1
V gene: TRBV7-8
D gene: TRBD2
clone size: .
CDR3 protein: CASSLLAGVNNEQFF
CDR3 DNA: TGTGCCAGCAGCTTATTAGCGGGAGTTAACAATGAGCAGTTCTTC

J gene: TRBJ1-2
V gene: TRBV30
D gene: .
clone size: .
CDR3 protein: CAWSRQENGYTF
CDR3 DNA: TGTGCCTGGAGTAGGCAGGAAAATGGCTACACCTTC

J gene: TRBJ2-5
V gene: TRBV28
D gene: .
clone size: .
CDR3 protein: CASRSKETQYF
CDR3 DNA: TGTGCCAGCAGAAGCAAAGAGACCCAGTACTTC

J gene: TRBJ2-1
V gene: TRBV28
D gene: TRBD2
clone size: once
CDR3 protein: CASSFGGASYNEQFF
CDR3 DNA: TGTGCCAGCAGTTTCGGGGGGGCATCCTACAATGAGCAGTTCTTC

J gene: TRBJ2-1
V gene: TRBV29-1
D gene: .
clone size: .
CDR3 protein: CSVVNPPLAGRLARSYNEQFF
CDR3 DNA: TGCAGCGTTGTTAACCCGCCCCTGGCAGGGCGGCTAGCCCGCTCCTACAATGAGCAGTTCTTC

J gene: TRBJ2-2
V gene: TRBV5-1
D gene: TRBD2
clone size: .
CDR3 protein: CASSAGLAGATGELFF
CDR3 DNA: TGCGCCAGCAGCGCAGGACTAGCGGGAGCGACTGGGGAGCTGTTTTTT

J gene: TRBJ2-5
V gene: TRBV5-4
D gene: .
clone size: .
CDR3 protein: CASSPGGTVYETQYF
CDR3 DNA: TGTGCCAGCAGCCCCGGCGGGACAGTTTATGAGACCCAGTACTTC